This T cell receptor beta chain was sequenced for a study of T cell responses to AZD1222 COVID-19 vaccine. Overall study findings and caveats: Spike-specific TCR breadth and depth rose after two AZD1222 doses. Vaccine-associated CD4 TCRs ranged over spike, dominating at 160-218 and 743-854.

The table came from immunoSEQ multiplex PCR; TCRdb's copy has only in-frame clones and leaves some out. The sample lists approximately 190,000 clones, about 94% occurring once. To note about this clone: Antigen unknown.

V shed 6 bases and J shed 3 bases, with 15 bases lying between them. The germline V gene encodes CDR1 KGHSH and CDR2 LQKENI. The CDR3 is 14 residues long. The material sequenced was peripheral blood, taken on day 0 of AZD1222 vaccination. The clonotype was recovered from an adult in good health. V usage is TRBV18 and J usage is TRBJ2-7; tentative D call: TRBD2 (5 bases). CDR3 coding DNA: TGTGCCAGCTCGCTCAGAGGGTCTTTCTACGAGCAGTACTTC. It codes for CASSLRGSFYEQYF.